This entry lists 5 T cell receptor beta chains sequenced from one sample in a study of molecular identifiers for immune sequencing clone quantification. TCRdb reanalysed the PCR reads using MiXCR and keeps one entry per CDR3 protein. This sample carries approximately 630,000 distinct CDR3 sequences, about 25% of them seen once, and the ten largest clones take around 0.78%. Material for sequencing was naive CD8+ T cells from blood, with Jurkat cell RNA spiked in. Subset defined: FACS-sorted CD8+CD4-CCR7+CD45RA+ naive T cells. These receptors were obtained from a human donor in good health. Some libraries in this study had Jurkat cell RNA spiked in.

This clonotype was recorded only once. V usage is TRBV4-3 and J usage is TRBJ1-2; possible D gene TRBD1, 6 bases. Germline lookup yields CDR1 LGHNA and CDR2 YSLEER. V was trimmed by 1 base and J by 7 bases, leaving 16 bases between them. The CDR3 contains 15 residues. The CDR3 DNA follows: TGCGCCAGCAGCCAAGTCACAGGGAGCGGCTTTGGCTACACCTTC. It yields the protein CASSQVTGSGFGYTF.

This clonotype came up many times. The chain combines TRBV3-1 with TRBJ2-7; D possibly corresponds to TRBD1 (6 bases). Germline-derived CDR1 and CDR2 are LGHDT and YNNKEL (reference sequence). CDR3 length: 15 residues. V lost 4 bases and J lost 3, with 16 bases in between. The DNA of the CDR3 is TGTGCCAGCAGCCTCGGACAGCTACTAGACTACGAGCAGTACTTC. Translated, it gives CASSLGQLLDYEQYF.

This clonotype was found a few times. Here the CDR3 DNA reads TGTGCCAGCAGTTTCGTGGGTAGCTATGGCTACACCTTC. Protein product: CASSFVGSYGYTF. J is TRBJ1-2 and V is TRBV27; D not certain. This CDR3 has 13 residues. The germline V and J ends were trimmed by 3 bases and 4 bases, with 9 bases remaining between them. Germline V lookup: CDR1 MNHEY, CDR2 SMNVEV (reference sequence).

Note on this clonotype: A clone one base away is much larger, so this may be a read error. The conserved final phenylalanine or tryptophan is absent from the CDR3, which likely points to a read error. The rearrangement uses TRBV9 and TRBJ2-3; 9 bases are a match to TRBD2. The CDR3 length is 15 residues. The V and J ends lost 4 bases and 4 bases, in that order; junction bases with no gene match: 7. The germline CDR1 and CDR2 sequences are SGDLS and YYNGEE. This CDR3 is CASSRLSGSPDTQYL. The CDR3 DNA follows: TGTGCCAGCAGCCGACTTAGCGGGAGCCCAGATACGCAGTATCTT.

A word on this clonotype: One base away lies a much larger clone, so this may be a sequencing read error. The chain recombines TRBV5-1 with TRBJ2-3; D might be TRBD1 (6 bases). The germline gives CDR1 SGHRS, CDR2 YFSETQ. The CDR3 length is 15 residues. CDR3 amino acids: CASSSGTLNTDTLYF. CDR3 in DNA: TGCGCCAGCAGCTCCGGGACACTAAACACAGATACGCTGTATTTT.